Below, 5 T cell receptor beta chains from the same sample are listed, as sequenced in a study of regulatory T cells in long-lasting Graves disease. Time point meaning: persistent/refractory GD, antithyroid drugs over 5 years with positive TRAb. With RNA extracted from PBMCs as input, the TCR library was made. TCR beta libraries were built with iRepertoire HTBI primers and Arm-PCR of CDR3 regions. TCRdb re-called the multiplex PCR reads with MiXCR, one entry per CDR3 protein. Of over 450,000 distinct CDR3 sequences listed, 20% to 25% are singletons. Sequencing was performed on peripheral blood mononuclear cells (PBMCs), taken when the disease was refractory, from a patient treated with antithyroid drugs. Receptors were obtained from a female donor with Graves disease.

This clonotype was seen at least ten times. The J gene is TRBJ1-1, the V gene TRBV5-1; 7 bases map to TRBD1. Trimming at V came to 7 bases and at J to 3 bases, leaving 6 bases not matched to a gene. Germline V gene lookup returns CDR1 SGHRS and CDR2 YFSETQ. The CDR3 is 13 amino acids. In DNA, the CDR3 is TGCGCCAGCCATGTCAGGGGGGACACTGAAGCTTTCTTT. Its translation: CASHVRGDTEAFF.

The gene calls are TRBV18 and TRBJ1-2, with D perhaps matching TRBD1 (5 bases). The germline CDR1 and CDR2 sequences are KGHSH and LQKENI. Trimming left V 4 bases short and J 6 bases short, with 9 bases between. The CDR3 is made up of 12 amino acids. This CDR3 is CASSHTGDGYTF. DNA of the CDR3: TGTGCCAGCTCACATACAGGTGATGGCTACACCTTC.

The sample holds many counts of this clonotype. The V call is TRBV28, the J call TRBJ2-7; D is uncertain. V dropped 6 bases and J dropped 4 bases, with 13 bases sitting between them. Germline CDR1 reads MDHEN; CDR2 reads SYDVKM. The CDR3 spans 13 residues. CDR3 in DNA: TGTGCCAGCAGCTTCGGACGAGGTTACGAGCAGTACTTC. Protein sequence: CASSFGRGYEQYF.

At least ten counts were recorded for this clonotype. The chain carries TRBV12-3 or TRBV12-4 and TRBJ1-5; no clear D gene. The CDR3 has 12 amino acids. The ends were cut back, 8 bases at V and 0 bases at J, with 5 bases in the middle. CDR3 nucleotide sequence: TGTGCCAGCGACTTTAGCAATCAGCCCCAGCATTTT. The encoded protein is CASDFSNQPQHF.

This clonotype occurred once. This sequence joins TRBV20-1 and TRBJ1-5, with D perhaps TRBD1 (5 bases). Germline-derived CDR1 and CDR2 are DFQATT and SNEGSKA (reference sequence). V was shortened by 1 base and J by 7 bases, with 14 bases between the two germline ends. The CDR3 runs to 14 residues. Here the CDR3 DNA reads TGCAGTGCTAGAGGGGGGGGGAGGGAACAGCCCCAGCATTTT. This gives the protein CSARGGGREQPQHF.